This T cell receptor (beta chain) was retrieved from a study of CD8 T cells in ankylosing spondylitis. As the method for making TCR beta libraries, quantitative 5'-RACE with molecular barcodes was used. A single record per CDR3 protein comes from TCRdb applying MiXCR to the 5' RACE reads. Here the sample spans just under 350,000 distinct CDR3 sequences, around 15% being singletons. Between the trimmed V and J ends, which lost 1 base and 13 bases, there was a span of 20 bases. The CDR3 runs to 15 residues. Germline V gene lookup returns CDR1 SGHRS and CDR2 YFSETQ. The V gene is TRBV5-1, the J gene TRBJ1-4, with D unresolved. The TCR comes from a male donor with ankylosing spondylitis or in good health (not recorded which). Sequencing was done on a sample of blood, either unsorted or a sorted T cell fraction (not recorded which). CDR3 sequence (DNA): TGCGCCAGCAGCTTGAGTAGCGGTACTAATGAAGGACTGTTTTTT. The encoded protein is CASSLSSGTNEGLFF. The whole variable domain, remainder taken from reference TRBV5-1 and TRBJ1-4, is KAGVTQTPRYLIKTRGQQVTLSCSPISGHRSVSWYQQTPGQGLQFLFEYFSETQRNKGNFPGRFSGRQFSNSRSEMNVSTLELGDSALYLCASSLSSGTNEGLFFGSGTQLSVL.